Following are 30 T cell receptor beta chains from one sample sequenced in a study of shared clonotypes between healthy human individuals. The table came from immunoSEQ multiplex PCR; TCRdb's copy has only in-frame clones and leaves some out. The table lists around 700,000 clones, about two thirds of them singletons, with approximately 2% in the top ten. The sample consisted of memory CD4+ T cells sorted from blood. Subset specified: CD45RA-negative fraction. These receptors were taken from a woman aged 25 to 39 in good health.

The genes are TRBV7-9 and TRBJ2-5; D possibly uses TRBD1 or TRBD2 (5 bases each). The germline V gene encodes CDR1 SEHNR and CDR2 FQNEAQ (reference sequence). V was trimmed by 10 bases and J by 4 bases, leaving 19 bases between them. The CDR3 extends over 14 amino acids. The CDR3 is CATENLGAGETQYF. The CDR3, as DNA: TGTGCCACCGAAAACCTCGGGGCAGGAGAGACCCAGTACTTC. Complete variable domain (other parts from reference TRBV7-9 and TRBJ2-5): DTGVSQNPRHKITKRGQNVTFRCDPISEHNRLYWYRQTLGQGPEFLTYFQNEAQLEKSRLLSDRFSAERPKGSFSTLEIQRTEQGDSAMYLCATENLGAGETQYFGPGTRLLVL.

The table lists this clone with a few counts. The CDR3 loop is CASSFGTGELFF. As DNA, the CDR3 is TGTGCCAGCAGCTTTGGTACCGGGGAGCTGTTTTTT. V and J are TRBV7-7 and TRBJ2-2; D not certain. Trimming cost V 3 bases and J 5 bases, with 4 bases left between them. The CDR3 extends over 12 amino acids. Per germline, CDR1 SSHAT and CDR2 FNYEAQ (reference sequence).

V usage is TRBV20-1 and J usage is TRBJ1-2; D unclear. This CDR3 contains 10 residues. The germline gives CDR1 DFQATT, CDR2 SNEGSKA (reference sequence). Trimming removed 5 bases at V and 10 bases at J, with 11 bases between. The CDR3 loop reads CSALPKPYTF. The CDR3 region has the DNA TGCAGTGCTCTCCCCAAGCCCTACACCTTC.

The chain combines TRBV20-1 with TRBJ1-1; D is unresolved. Germline V CDR1 and CDR2: DFQATT, SNEGSKA (reference sequence). Trimming cost V 7 bases and J 4 bases, with 10 bases left between them. This CDR3 contains 11 residues. In DNA, the CDR3 is TGCAGTGTCGCGCGCGGCACTGAAGCTTTCTTT. This sequence encodes CSVARGTEAFF.

The rearrangement links TRBV7-2 to TRBJ2-2, with 15 bases that match TRBD2. This CDR3 is built from 15 residues. Trimming at V came to 5 bases and at J to 11 bases, leaving 6 bases not matched to a gene. Germline V lookup: CDR1 SGHTA, CDR2 FQGNSA. CDR3 protein: CASSRRTSGRAELFF. CDR3 nucleotides: TGTGCCAGCAGCAGGCGGACTAGCGGGAGGGCTGAGCTGTTTTTT.

V and J are TRBV7-8 and TRBJ2-7, with D possibly being TRBD2 (5 bases). CDR1 is SGHVS, CDR2 FQNEAQ, per germline. V dropped 2 bases and J dropped 7 bases, with 12 bases sitting between them. This CDR3 region has 13 residues. The CDR3 nucleotides read TGTGCCAGCAGCTTACGGGTCTCGGGGGAGCAGTACTTC. This gives the protein CASSLRVSGEQYF.

The chain links TRBV19 to TRBJ2-2, with D uncertain. This CDR3 comprises 14 residues. V was pared by 9 bases and J by 2 bases, with 13 bases between. Germline V gene sequence: CDR1 LNHDA, CDR2 SQIVND (reference sequence). The CDR3 loop reads CASLPLRNTGELFF. The CDR3 bases are TGTGCCAGCCTTCCTCTCCGAAACACCGGGGAGCTGTTTTTT.

The chain is built from TRBV21-1 and TRBJ1-3. TRBV21-1 is a known pseudogene. The CDR3 has 15 residues. The DNA for the CDR3 is TGTGCCAGCAGCAAAGGAAACGGCTCTGGAAACACCATATATTTT. Amino acids: CASSKGNGSGNTIYF.

This clone was seen a single time. The genes are TRBV7-9 and TRBJ2-7; 8 nucleotides align to TRBD2. V lost 8 bases and J lost 0; bases outside the gene matches: 9. CDR1 is SEHNR, CDR2 FQNEAQ, per germline (reference sequence). The CDR3 has 15 amino acids. DNA of the CDR3: TGTGCCAGCGGACGTTTAGCGGGAAGCTCCTACGAGCAGTACTTC. Protein sequence: CASGRLAGSSYEQYF.

V gene TRBV28 combines with J gene TRBJ2-7, with 9 nucleotides matching TRBD1. V shed 2 bases, J shed 6 bases, and the junction held 8 bases outside the gene matches. Germline values: CDR1 MDHEN, CDR2 SYDVKM. This CDR3 has 15 amino acids. The CDR3 protein is CASSLRGQGYSEQYF. For the CDR3, the DNA is TGTGCCAGCAGTTTACGGGGACAGGGTTACTCCGAGCAGTACTTC. The full variable domain, its missing parts supplied by reference TRBV28 and TRBJ2-7, is DVKVTQSSRYLVKRTGEKVFLECVQDMDHENMFWYRQDPGLGLRLIYFSYDVKMKEKGDIPEGYSVSREKKERFSLILESASTNQTSMYLCASSLRGQGYSEQYFGPGTRLTVT.

The chain uses TRBV5-1 and TRBJ2-7; TRBD1 agrees at 9 bases. CDR3 length: 15 amino acids. The V segment lost 4 bases and the J segment 2 bases; nucleotides outside the gene matches: 7. CDR1 and CDR2 from the germline V gene are SGHRS and YFSETQ. CDR3 region: CASSDRTGATYEQYF. In nucleotides, the CDR3 is TGCGCCAGCAGCGACCGGACAGGGGCGACCTACGAGCAGTACTTC.

V usage is TRBV6-6 and J usage is TRBJ2-3; 9 bases agree with TRBD1. The CDR3 runs 15 residues. V dropped 2 bases and J dropped 1; count of bases not matched to a gene: 1. From germline, CDR1 is MNHNY and CDR2 SVGAGI (reference sequence). CDR3: CASSYRTGGTDTQYF. The CDR3 nucleotides read TGTGCCAGCAGTTACCGGACAGGGGGCACAGATACGCAGTATTTT.

The chain uses TRBV28 and TRBJ1-2; D is unresolved. The CDR3 length is 12 residues. V lost 10 bases and J lost 0, with 9 bases in between. Germline loops: CDR1 MDHEN, CDR2 SYDVKM. DNA for the CDR3: TGTGCCACAAGGACGGCTAACTATGGCTACACCTTC. Translating it yields CATRTANYGYTF.

The chain links TRBV15 to TRBJ2-2, with a possible D match to TRBD2 (5 bases). This CDR3 spans 15 amino acids. V was shortened by 2 bases and J by 1 base, with 8 bases between the two germline ends. Germline V gene lookup returns CDR1 LNHNV and CDR2 YYDKDF (reference sequence). As DNA, the CDR3 is TGTGCCACCAGCAGACGAAGCGGGAACACCGGGGAGCTGTTTTTT. It yields the protein CATSRRSGNTGELFF. Full variable domain (rest looked up from reference TRBV15 and TRBJ2-2): DAMVIQNPRYQVTQFGKPVTLSCSQTLNHNVMYWYQQKSSQAPKLLFHYYDKDFNNEADTPDNFQSRRPNTSFCFLDIRSPGLGDTAMYLCATSRRSGNTGELFFGEGSRLTVL.

Comments on this clone: Given a much more abundant clone one base away, this may be a read error. This sample includes further DNA sequences coding for the same CDR3. The genes are TRBV27 and TRBJ1-2; D is possibly TRBD1 (6 bases). The CDR3 loop spans 14 amino acids. Germline V gene lookup returns CDR1 MNHEY and CDR2 SMNVEV (reference sequence). The germline V and J ends were trimmed by 0 bases and 2 bases, with 7 bases remaining between them. CDR3 DNA sequence: TGTGCCAGCAGTTTATCTCAGGGGAACTATGGCTACACCTTC. It encodes CASSLSQGNYGYTF.

The J gene is TRBJ2-7, the V gene TRBV7-8, with D possibly TRBD1 on 6 matching bases. The germline V and J ends were trimmed by 2 bases and 3 bases, with 8 bases remaining between them. Germline values: CDR1 SGHVS, CDR2 FQNEAQ. The CDR3 consists of 13 residues. The CDR3 nucleotides read TGTGCCAGCAGCTTACCACAGGGCTACGAGCAGTACTTC. Translation gives CASSLPQGYEQYF.

In this sample, this clone turned up a few times. Other DNA sequences within the sample encode an identical CDR3. This chain connects TRBV29-1 to TRBJ2-3; no firm D call. V lost 3 bases to trimming and J lost 0 bases, with 4 bases between them. The CDR3 contains 12 residues. Germline CDR1 and CDR2: SQVTM and ANQGSEA. In nucleotides, the CDR3 is TGCAGCGTTGACGGCAGCACAGATACGCAGTATTTT. It encodes CSVDGSTDTQYF.

The chain has TRBV5-5 and TRBJ2-7; 9 positions agree with TRBD2. This CDR3 is built from 15 residues. The trim removed 4 bases at V and 2 bases at J, leaving 7 bases unmatched. The germline CDR1 and CDR2 sequences are SGHKS and YYEKEE (reference sequence). The CDR3 protein is CASSPLAGATYEQYF. The CDR3 nucleotides are TGTGCCAGCAGCCCCTTAGCGGGAGCGACCTACGAGCAGTACTTC.

Only one count was recorded for this clone. CDR3 nucleotides: TGCGCCAGCAGCTTTGGCAACTCGTACTCTGGAAACACCATATATTTT. Encoded protein: CASSFGNSYSGNTIYF. The genes are TRBV5-1 and TRBJ1-3; D call uncertain. CDR3 size: 16 residues. The V gene lost 2 bases and the J gene lost 0 bases, with 12 bases spanning the gap. Germline CDR1 and CDR2: SGHRS and YFSETQ.

The chain couples TRBV6-5 to TRBJ2-7, with 7 bases that match TRBD1. V dropped 6 bases and J dropped 0; count of bases not matched to a gene: 8. CDR1 and CDR2 (germline): MNHEY, SVGAGI. The CDR3 consists of 15 residues. CDR3 protein: CASRNTGQLSYEQYF. The CDR3 DNA reads as TGTGCCAGCAGGAACACGGGACAGCTCTCCTACGAGCAGTACTTC.

The rearrangement links TRBV7-9 to TRBJ2-6; possibly TRBD1 or TRBD2 for D (5 bases each). The CDR3 contains 17 residues. The V gene's germline CDR1 is SEHNR and CDR2 FQNEAQ (reference sequence). V gave up 3 bases and J gave up 0 bases, with 12 bases separating them. The CDR3 is CASSFGTANSGANVLTF. The CDR3 coding sequence is TGTGCCAGCAGCTTCGGGACCGCGAACTCTGGGGCCAACGTCCTGACTTTC.

This sequence joins TRBV30 and TRBJ2-1, with 8 bases fitting TRBD2. Losses at the gene ends were 5 bases for V and 8 bases for J; bases not matched to a gene: 11. The germline V gene has CDR1 GTSNPN and CDR2 SVGIG (reference sequence). The CDR3 has 14 residues. The CDR3 bases are TGTGCCTGGTCCCGCGGGACTAGTCCATATGAGCAGTTCTTC. This translates into CAWSRGTSPYEQFF.

The CDR3 sequence is CASSSGTDDYEQYF. The CDR3 DNA follows: TGTGCCAGCAGCTCCGGGACAGACGACTACGAGCAGTACTTC. The chain carries TRBV25-1 and TRBJ2-7; TRBD1 matches at 7 bases. J gave up 3 bases and V 6 bases, and 8 bases lay outside the gene matches. The CDR3 contains 14 residues. Germline V gives CDR1 MGHDK, CDR2 SYGVNS.

In the case of this clone: Additional DNA sequences in this sample encode the identical CDR3. V usage is TRBV5-1 and J usage is TRBJ2-1; unclear D gene. The CDR3 loop spans 15 amino acids. V lost 1 base and J 0 bases, leaving 8 bases between the germline ends. The V gene's germline CDR1 is SGHRS and CDR2 YFSETQ. Here the CDR3 reads CASSLSTSSYNEQFF. The CDR3 nucleotides are TGCGCCAGCAGCTTGTCTACCAGCTCCTACAATGAGCAGTTCTTC.

The J gene is TRBJ2-5, the V gene TRBV6-1; the D is unclear. CDR1 is MNHNS and CDR2 is SASEGT in the germline V gene. The CDR3 runs to 12 residues. V was shortened by 5 bases and J by 0 bases, with 4 bases between the two germline ends. CDR3 coding DNA: TGTGCCAGCAGTTTGTACCAAGAGACCCAGTACTTC. This gives the protein CASSLYQETQYF.

The chain is built from TRBV5-4 and TRBJ1-2; TRBD1 might be the D (5 bases). Per the germline V gene, CDR1 is SGHNT and CDR2 is YYREEE (reference sequence). The length of the CDR3 is 15 residues. The V gene lost 0 bases and the J gene lost 1 base, with 10 bases spanning the gap. The CDR3 loop reads CASSLDRTINYGYTF. The CDR3 DNA is TGTGCCAGCAGCTTGGACAGGACCATTAACTATGGCTACACCTTC.

This rearrangement joins TRBV5-4 to TRBJ2-3; D possibly matches TRBD1 or TRBD2 (5 bases each). Germline V gene data show CDR1 as SGHNT and CDR2 as YYREEE (reference sequence). The CDR3 has 16 amino acids. V was trimmed by 4 bases and J by 3 bases, leaving 18 bases between them. The CDR3 DNA is TGTGCCAGCAGCAGGGACGGCGGCTTGGGAACAGATACGCAGTATTTT. Translating it yields CASSRDGGLGTDTQYF. Using reference TRBV5-4 and TRBJ2-3 for the parts outside the CDR3, the full variable domain is ETGVTQSPTHLIKTRGQQVTLRCSSQSGHNTVSWYQQALGQGPQFIFQYYREEENGRGNFPPRFSGLQFPNYSSELNVNALELDDSALYLCASSRDGGLGTDTQYFGPGTRLTVL.

On this clone itself: The same CDR3 also results from other DNA sequences found in this sample. The chain joins TRBV7-2 to TRBJ1-5, with unresolved D. Germline V lookup: CDR1 SGHTA, CDR2 FQGNSA. Trimming removed 3 bases at V and 3 bases at J, with 3 bases between. The CDR3 runs to 12 residues. The CDR3 DNA sequence: TGTGCCAGCAGCTTGAACAATCAGCCCCAGCATTTT. Its protein product is CASSLNNQPQHF.

On this clone: Since a far larger clone is one base different, this is likely a read error. The rearrangement links TRBV11-3 to TRBJ2-7; 7 bases align to TRBD1. Trimming removed 2 bases from V and 0 bases from J; junction bases left unmatched: 1. Germline V CDR1 and CDR2: SGHNT, YENEEA. The CDR3 covers 14 residues. For the CDR3, the DNA is TGTGCCAGCAGCTTACAGGGGGACTCCTACGAGCAGTACTTC. It is translated as CASSLQGDSYEQYF.

CDR3 bases: TGTGCCAGTAGAGGCAGTTCTAAGCCCTACAATGAGCAGTTCTTC. It specifies CASRGSSKPYNEQFF. This chain links TRBV19 with TRBJ2-1, with no clear D. There are 15 residues in the CDR3. Trimming removed 6 bases at V and 2 bases at J, with 14 bases between. The germline gives CDR1 LNHDA, CDR2 SQIVND (reference sequence).